A selection of T cell receptor beta chains follows, all from one sample in a study of control samples from healthy donors and cancer patients. This table comes from immunoSEQ multiplex PCR, and its TCRdb copy is limited to in-frame clones, with some not included. The sample includes fewer than 85,000 clones, 85% to 95% of them seen just once. What was sequenced was blood. The receptors were sampled from an older woman in good health. The CDR3 runs from the conserved cysteine through the conserved F or W.

v_gene | len | CDR3aa
TRBV5-4 | 13 | CASSLGRIFGYTF
TRBV21-1 | 11 | CANRSTDTQYF
TRBV19 | 16 | CASGLRGGSRNQPQHF
TRBV30 | 14 | CAWSWTGMNTEAFF
TRBV2 | 13 | CASRRPENEKLFF
TRBV4-3 | 17 | CASSQDEGGHSNQPQHF
TRBV19 | 15 | CATQERKAGNSPLHF
TRBV14 | 13 | CASSPIDRRGYTF
TRBV6-1 | 13 | CASSEAGVQPQHF
TRBV27 | 15 | CASTTTRGRGPEQYF
TRBV7-8 | 12 | CASSLGTTEQFF
TRBV28 | 14 | CASSRLTSSYEQYF
TRBV11-1 | 15 | CASRSLGANTGELFF
TRBV2 | 12 | CASMRGASEAFF
TRBV30 | 14 | CAWSVAVANQPQHF
TRBV18 | 13 | CASSPTGSETQYF
TRBV5-5 | 14 | CASSLGTGGEKLFF
TRBV28 | 15 | CASSSLSGSLYEQYF
TRBV5-1 | 16 | CASSPDPGTSGYEQYF
TRBV18 | 17 | CASSPRQSRGHQETQYF
TRBV18 | 14 | CASSPQDSQETQYF
TRBV4-1 | 14 | CASSQETAVYEQYF
TRBV5-1 | 16 | CASSRQGANYANVLTF
TRBV28 | 13 | CASSLGGDYGYTF
TRBV5-1 | 15 | CASVMGEGVDNEQFF
TRBV15 | 15 | CATSRVRGQQETQYF
TRBV24-1 | 13 | CATSDLHGFEQYF